The clone carrying this T cell receptor beta chain has more than one count but fewer than ten. The source of the sample is a study of early T cells in non-severe SARS-CoV-2 infection. Germline V CDR1 and CDR2: MDHEN, SYDVKM. The V end was cut by 6 bases, the J end by 3 bases, with 15 bases between. The CDR3 has 14 residues. TCRdb reprocessed the 5' RACE reads via MiXCR and lists one record per CDR3 protein. The sample has tens of thousands of distinct CDR3 sequences, 9.5% to 12% seen once. The TCR comes from an adult who was a healthcare worker with PCR-confirmed SARS-CoV-2 infection or an uninfected control (not recorded which). This chain uses TRBV28 with TRBJ2-7, with D tentatively TRBD1 or TRBD2 (5 bases each). Here the sequenced sample was whole blood, taken at baseline. CDR3 sequence: CASSLRGRDYEQYF. In DNA, the CDR3 is TGTGCCAGCAGCCTCCGGGGCAGGGACTACGAGCAGTACTTC.